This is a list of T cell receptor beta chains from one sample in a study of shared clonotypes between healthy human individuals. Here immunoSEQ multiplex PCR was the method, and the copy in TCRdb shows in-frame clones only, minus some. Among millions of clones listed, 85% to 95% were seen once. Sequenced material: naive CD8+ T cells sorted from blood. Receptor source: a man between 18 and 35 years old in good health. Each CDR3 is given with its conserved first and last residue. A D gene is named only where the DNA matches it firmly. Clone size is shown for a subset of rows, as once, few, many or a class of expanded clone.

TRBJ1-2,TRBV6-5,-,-,TGTGCCAGCAGTTACGACGGTGTAGGCTACACCTTC,CASSYDGVGYTF
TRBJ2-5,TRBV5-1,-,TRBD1,TGCGCCAGCAGCTTGGTAGGGGGCGCTGGCCAAGAGACCCAGTACTTC,CASSLVGGAGQETQYF
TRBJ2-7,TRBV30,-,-,TGTGCCTGGAGTGTGGGCAGGACCTACGAGCAGTACTTC,CAWSVGRTYEQYF
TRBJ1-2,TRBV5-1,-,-,TGCGCCAGCAGCCTGGAGGGGGGTCTAGGTGGCTACACCTTC,CASSLEGGLGGYTF
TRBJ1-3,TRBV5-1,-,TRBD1,TGCGCCAGCAGCTTGGAGGGACAGGAGGATGGAAACACCATATATTTT,CASSLEGQEDGNTIYF
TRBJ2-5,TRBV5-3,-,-,TGTGCCAGAAGCTTGGTAGGGCACCGAGAGACCCAGTACTTC,CARSLVGHRETQYF
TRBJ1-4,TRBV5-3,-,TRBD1,TGTGCCAGAAGCTTGTCGACAGGGGGTAGTTTAACTAATGAAAAACTGTTTTTT,CARSLSTGGSLTNEKLFF
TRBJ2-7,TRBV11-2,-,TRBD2,TGTGCCAGCAGCTTAGGGGTAGCGGGGGAGTTGTCCTACGAGCAGTACTTC,CASSLGVAGELSYEQYF
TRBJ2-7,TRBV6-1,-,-,TGTGCCAGCAGTGAAGGACTAGCCTACGAGCAGTACTTC,CASSEGLAYEQYF
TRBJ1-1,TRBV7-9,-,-,TGTGCCAGCAGGCCCGACAGGAACACTGAAGCTTTCTTT,CASRPDRNTEAFF
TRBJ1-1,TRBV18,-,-,TGTGCCAGCTCACCAGCCCCCCAGGGTGACACTGAAGCTTTCTTT,CASSPAPQGDTEAFF
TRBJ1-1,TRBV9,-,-,TGTGCCAGCAGCTTTGGGGCGAGAACTGAAGCTTTCTTT,CASSFGARTEAFF
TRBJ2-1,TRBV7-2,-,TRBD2,TGTGCCAGCAGTTCCGTGGGCGGGAGGCCCCCCAATGAGCAGTTCTTC,CASSSVGGRPPNEQFF
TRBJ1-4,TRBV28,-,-,TGTGCCAGCAGTTCTAATAATGAAAAACTGTTTTTT,CASSSNNEKLFF
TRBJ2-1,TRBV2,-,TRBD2,TGTGCCAGCGCGACCCCCGGGGGGGCCACCAATGAGCAGTTCTTC,CASATPGGATNEQFF
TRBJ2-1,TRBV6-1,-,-,TGTGCCAGCAGTGAAGAGCTACTGTCGATCAATGAGCAGTTCTTC,CASSEELLSINEQFF
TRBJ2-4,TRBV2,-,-,TGTGCCAGCAGTGCGCAGGGTCCTGCCAAAAACATTCAGTACTTC,CASSAQGPAKNIQYF
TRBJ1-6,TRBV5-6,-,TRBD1,TGTGCCAGCAGCTTGGTCGGGACAGGGGTGTCACCCCTCCACTTT,CASSLVGTGVSPLHF
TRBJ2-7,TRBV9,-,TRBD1,TGTGCCAGCAGCGTAGGCCCCGGGACAGGGGGCTACGAGCAGTACTTC,CASSVGPGTGGYEQYF
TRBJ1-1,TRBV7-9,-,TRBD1,TGTGCCAGCAGCTTGGGACAGGGGGCTCGAACTGAAGCTTTCTTT,CASSLGQGARTEAFF
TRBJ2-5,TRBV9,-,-,TGTGCCAGCAATCTGGGGGGCTTCCAAGAGACCCAGTACTTC,CASNLGGFQETQYF
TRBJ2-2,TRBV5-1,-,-,TGCGCCAGCAGCCCCTCGGCAGGGGATGGGGTGACCGGGGAGCTGTTTTTT,CASSPSAGDGVTGELFF
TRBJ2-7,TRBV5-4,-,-,TGTGCCAGCACCTCGGGGGGCCACGAGCAGTACTTC,CASTSGGHEQYF
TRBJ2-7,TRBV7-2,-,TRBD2,TGTGCCAGCAGCTTAAGGACTAGCGGCACTGTTTACGAGCAGTACTTC,CASSLRTSGTVYEQYF
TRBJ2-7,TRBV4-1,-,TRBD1,TGCGCCAGCAGCCTGGAACAGGGGGCCTGGGAGCAGTACTTC,CASSLEQGAWEQYF
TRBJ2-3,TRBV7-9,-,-,TGTGCCAGCAGCTTAGCGGGCGGGACTCCGAATTTT,CASSLAGGTPNF
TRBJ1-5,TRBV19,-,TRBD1,TGTGCCAGTAGTATAGATCCAGACAGGGACCAGCCCCAGCATTTT,CASSIDPDRDQPQHF
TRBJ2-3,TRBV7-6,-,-,TGTGCCAGCAGCTTAGCGGCCGGTATTGACGGGGGGCTGGGCACAGATACGCAGTATTTT,CASSLAAGIDGGLGTDTQYF
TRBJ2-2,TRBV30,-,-,TGTGCCTGGAGTGTATGGTCCGGGGAGCTGTTTTTT,CAWSVWSGELFF
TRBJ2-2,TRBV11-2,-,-,TGTGCCAGCAGTACATCCGTTCGGGGGTACACCGGGGAGCTGTTTTTT,CASSTSVRGYTGELFF
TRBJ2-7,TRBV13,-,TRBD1,TGTGCCAGCAGCGTAGCCGGGACAGGGGTCGAGCAGTACTTC,CASSVAGTGVEQYF
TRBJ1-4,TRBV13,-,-,TGTGCCAGCAGCTTAGGCCGGGCCTCCCGCGAAGAAAAACTGTTTTTT,CASSLGRASREEKLFF
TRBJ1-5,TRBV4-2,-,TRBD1,TGTGCCAGCAGCCAAGTCGTCGAGGGGGCTAGGCAGCCCCAGCATTTT,CASSQVVEGARQPQHF
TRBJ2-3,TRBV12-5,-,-,TGTGCTAGTGGTTCTAGGGTTACGCAGTATTTT,CASGSRVTQYF
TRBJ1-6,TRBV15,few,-,TGTGCCACCAGCAGAGGGGAAACACCCCTCCACTTT,CATSRGETPLHF
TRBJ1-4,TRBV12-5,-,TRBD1,TGTGCTAGTGGTTTGGTCCTTACAGACAGGGTGTATTCTGAAAAACTGTTTTTT,CASGLVLTDRVYSEKLFF
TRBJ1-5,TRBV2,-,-,TGTGCCAGCAGCCTCAATCAGCCCCAGCATTTT,CASSLNQPQHF
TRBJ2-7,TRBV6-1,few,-,TGTGCCAGCAGTGAAACGGTATTTGACTACGAGCAGTACTTC,CASSETVFDYEQYF
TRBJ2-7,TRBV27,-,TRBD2,TGTGCCAGCAGTCCGGGACTAGTCTACGAGCAGTACTTC,CASSPGLVYEQYF
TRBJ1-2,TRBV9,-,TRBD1,TGTGCCAGCAGCGGCTCTGGGACAGGAGTCTATGGCTACACCTTC,CASSGSGTGVYGYTF
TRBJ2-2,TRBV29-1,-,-,TGCAGCGTTGAAGTATATGGGGGACCCTTAAACACCGGGGAGCTGTTTTTT,CSVEVYGGPLNTGELFF
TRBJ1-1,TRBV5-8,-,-,TGTGCCAGCAGCTTGGCCGCGGGCACTGAAGCTTTCTTT,CASSLAAGTEAFF
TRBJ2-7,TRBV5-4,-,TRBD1,TGTGCCAGCAGCCCGTCGGACAGGGCGGAGGGAGAGCAGTACTTC,CASSPSDRAEGEQYF
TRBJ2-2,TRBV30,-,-,TGTGCCTGGAGTGTAGACAGAGACACCGGGGAGCTGTTTTTT,CAWSVDRDTGELFF
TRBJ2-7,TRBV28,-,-,TGTGCCAGCAGTGACTTAGGGGACACGAGAGGCGAGCAGTACTTC,CASSDLGDTRGEQYF
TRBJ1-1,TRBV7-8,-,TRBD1,TGTGCCAGCAACCCGCCCGGGACAGGGAAAACTGAAGCTTTCTTT,CASNPPGTGKTEAFF
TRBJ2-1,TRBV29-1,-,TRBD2,TGCAGCGTTGGGGCTAGCGGGAGGGTTGATGAGCAGTTCTTC,CSVGASGRVDEQFF
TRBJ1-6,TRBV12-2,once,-,TGTGCAAGTCGTTTCGGAGCATATAATTCACCCCTCCACTTT,CASRFGAYNSPLHF
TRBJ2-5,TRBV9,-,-,TGTGCCAGCAGCCCCATTGCGGGGCAAGAGACCCAGTACTTC,CASSPIAGQETQYF